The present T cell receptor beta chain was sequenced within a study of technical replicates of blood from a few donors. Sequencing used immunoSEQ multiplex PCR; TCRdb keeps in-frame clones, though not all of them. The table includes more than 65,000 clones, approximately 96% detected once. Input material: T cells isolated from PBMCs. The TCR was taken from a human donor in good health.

The CDR3 DNA follows: TGTGCCAGCAGCGTGAGAGACAGGGAAAACACCGGGGAGCTGTTTTTT. As protein: CASSVRDRENTGELFF. This chain links TRBV9 with TRBJ2-2, with 7 bases matching TRBD1. The CDR3 loop spans 16 amino acids. V trimming: 2 bases; J trimming: 2 bases; junction bases outside the gene matches: 6. Germline CDR1 is SGDLS and CDR2 is YYNGEE.